This entry concerns a single T cell receptor beta chain. Its antigen remains unknown. The sample belongs to a study of cytomegalovirus exposure and HLA in healthy donors. After removal of 1 base from V and 5 bases from J, the junction contained 2 bases not matched to a gene. Germline CDR1 and CDR2: SGHAT and FQNNGV. The CDR3 is 15 residues long. The PCR made use of 60 Vbeta and 13 Jbeta primers. Clones were sequenced by immunoSEQ multiplex PCR, and TCRdb holds only the in-frame ones, with some missing. The table has 150,000 or so clones, more than 60% seen once. Study results and caveats: Follow-up analysis later connected one missense variant in DCLRE1C with trimming of TCR beta V- and J-genes.

The chain links TRBV11-2 to TRBJ1-4; 9 bases agree with TRBD1. The material sequenced was PBMCs. The sequence was obtained from a middle-aged woman in good health and CMV-seronegative. The DNA of the CDR3 is TGTGCCAGCAGCTTAGGGGACAGGGTGAATGAAAAACTGTTTTTT. This sequence encodes CASSLGDRVNEKLFF. Variable domain in full (rest from reference TRBV11-2 and TRBJ1-4): EAGVAQSPRYKIIEKRQSVAFWCNPISGHATLYWYQQILGQGPKLLIQFQNNGVVDDSQLPKDRFSAERLKGVDSTLKIQPAKLEDSAVYLCASSLGDRVNEKLFFGSGTQLSVL.